This passage covers 23 T cell receptor beta chains from one sample sequenced in a study of T-cell memory formation after mild COVID-19. TCRdb re-called the 5' RACE reads through MiXCR, storing one row per CDR3 protein. This sample has 580,000 or so distinct CDR3 sequences, with roughly 17% found just once. Sequencing used PBMCs or a T cell subset sorted from them (not recorded which). These receptors all come from an adult woman who had mild COVID-19 (a few samples of this study predate the infection). Cell type and time point are not known.

This clonotype was observed a few times. The rearrangement joins TRBV7-9 to TRBJ1-3, with D uncertain. Germline CDR1 and CDR2: SEHNR and FQNEAQ (reference sequence). The length of the CDR3 is 14 residues. V gave up 4 bases and J gave up 0 bases, with 7 bases separating them. The CDR3 sequence is CASSSDISGNTIYF. The CDR3 bases are TGTGCCAGCAGCTCCGACATCTCTGGAAACACCATATATTTT.

The chain recombines TRBV19 with TRBJ2-7; the match to TRBD1 covers 9 bases. V lost 6 bases and J lost 2; bases outside the gene matches: 8. The CDR3 runs to 15 residues. Germline CDR1 reads LNHDA; CDR2 reads SQIVND (reference sequence). The CDR3 is CASSKPGQGTYEQYF. CDR3 nucleotides: TGTGCCAGTAGCAAACCGGGACAGGGAACCTACGAGCAGTACTTC.

The chain combines TRBV18 with TRBJ2-5; tentative D call: TRBD1 (6 bases). Germline loops: CDR1 KGHSH, CDR2 LQKENI. Trimming left V 1 base short and J 0 bases short, with 15 bases between. The CDR3 has 17 amino acids. The CDR3 loop is CASSPLKGDTYQETQYF. The CDR3 DNA reads TGTGCCAGCTCACCACTAAAGGGGGACACTTACCAAGAGACCCAGTACTTC. Drawing the rest from reference TRBV18 and TRBJ2-5, the complete variable domain is NAGVMQNPRHLVRRRGQEARLRCSPMKGHSHVYWYRQLPEEGLKFMVYLQKENIIDESGMPKERFSAEFPKEGPSILRIQQVVRGDSAAYFCASSPLKGDTYQETQYFGPGTRLLVL.

There are a few counts of this clonotype. The rearrangement uses TRBV7-3 and TRBJ2-6; possibly TRBD1 for D (6 bases). The CDR3 covers 15 residues. Looked up from germline, CDR1 is SGHTA and CDR2 is FQGTGA. Trimming cost V 2 bases and J 2 bases, with 7 bases left between them. This CDR3 reads CASSLQGTGANVLTF. CDR3 nucleotide sequence: TGTGCCAGCAGCTTACAGGGGACTGGGGCCAACGTCCTGACTTTC.

This clonotype has a handful of counts. This rearrangement joins TRBV11-2 to TRBJ2-5, with D hard to call. The CDR3 extends over 12 amino acids. Germline loops: CDR1 SGHAT, CDR2 FQNNGV. Between the trimmed V and J ends, which lost 5 bases and 4 bases, there was a span of 8 bases. The CDR3 DNA sequence: TGTGCCAGCAGCCCCCTCCCAGAGACCCAGTACTTC. Translating gives CASSPLPETQYF. Full variable domain (remainder filled in from reference TRBV11-2 and TRBJ2-5): EAGVAQSPRYKIIEKRQSVAFWCNPISGHATLYWYQQILGQGPKLLIQFQNNGVVDDSQLPKDRFSAERLKGVDSTLKIQPAKLEDSAVYLCASSPLPETQYFGPGTRLLVL.

J is TRBJ2-7 and V is TRBV27; tentatively, D is TRBD2 (5 bases). V was pared by 6 bases and J by 6 bases, with 18 bases between. Per the germline V gene, CDR1 is MNHEY and CDR2 is SMNVEV (reference sequence). The CDR3 is made up of 14 amino acids. This chain's CDR3 is CASSLGVTRVEQYF. The CDR3 DNA is TGTGCCAGCAGCCTCGGGGTGACGCGTGTCGAGCAGTACTTC.

This clonotype has at least ten counts. CDR3 protein: CSVDEGIGEKLFF. The CDR3 DNA sequence: TGCAGCGTAGACGAGGGGATCGGTGAAAAACTGTTTTTT. The chain employs TRBV29-1 and TRBJ1-4; weak D call: TRBD1 (5 bases). CDR3 length equals 13 residues. V was shortened by 6 bases and J by 7 bases, with 15 bases between the two germline ends. Germline-derived CDR1 and CDR2 are SQVTM and ANQGSEA.

This clonotype was seen once. This rearrangement joins TRBV2 to TRBJ2-5; no definite D call. V was shortened by 4 bases and J by 1 base, with 7 bases between the two germline ends. The V gene's germline CDR1 is SNHLY and CDR2 FYNNEI. CDR3 length: 13 amino acids. Written as DNA, the CDR3 is TGTGCCAGCAGTGGAGTCATCCAAGAGACCCAGTACTTC. Its translation is CASSGVIQETQYF.

The rearrangement links TRBV15 to TRBJ2-3; D is unresolved. V lost 0 bases and J lost 4, with 2 bases in between. The germline V gene has CDR1 LNHNV and CDR2 YYDKDF (reference sequence). The CDR3 contains 12 residues. DNA of the CDR3: TGTGCCACCAGCAGAGAGCCAGATACGCAGTATTTT. Its translation is CATSREPDTQYF. Full variable domain (missing parts from reference TRBV15 and TRBJ2-3): DAMVIQNPRYQVTQFGKPVTLSCSQTLNHNVMYWYQQKSSQAPKLLFHYYDKDFNNEADTPDNFQSRRPNTSFCFLDIRSPGLGDTAMYLCATSREPDTQYFGPGTRLTVL.

This clonotype was detected a few times. The chain combines TRBV10-3 with TRBJ1-4; D may be TRBD1 (5 bases). The CDR3 loop spans 14 amino acids. Germline V gene sequence: CDR1 ENHRY, CDR2 SYGVKD. V shed 3 bases and J shed 8 bases, with 13 bases lying between them. CDR3 sequence reads: CAISDRNQGEKLFF. The CDR3 nucleotides read TGTGCCATCAGTGACAGGAACCAGGGAGAAAAACTGTTTTTT.

V and J are TRBV29-1 and TRBJ2-7; D not resolved. This CDR3 is 13 amino acids long. Germline V gene sequence: CDR1 SQVTM, CDR2 ANQGSEA. Trimming took off 6 bases at V and 1 base at J, with 13 bases between the two ends. CDR3 sequence reads: CSVVSPASYEQYF. In DNA, the CDR3 is TGCAGCGTAGTCAGTCCTGCGTCCTACGAGCAGTACTTC.

The rearrangement joins TRBV5-1 to TRBJ2-3, with no clear D. Trimming cost V 1 base and J 2 bases, with 8 bases left between them. Germline V CDR1 and CDR2: SGHRS, YFSETQ. The CDR3 is 14 residues long. The CDR3 DNA follows: TGCGCCAGCAGCTTGAGTACAGCCACAGATACGCAGTATTTT. This sequence encodes CASSLSTATDTQYF.

The CDR3 protein is CASSADPDTQYF. The CDR3 DNA follows: TGCGCCAGCAGCGCGGATCCAGATACGCAGTATTTT. V and J are TRBV5-1 and TRBJ2-3; D not certain. V gave up 4 bases and J gave up 4 bases, with 7 bases separating them. Germline V CDR1 and CDR2: SGHRS, YFSETQ. The CDR3 is 12 amino acids.

This chain links TRBV2 with TRBJ1-3; the D is unclear. V lost 4 bases and J lost 0, with 10 bases in between. The CDR3 spans 15 residues. Germline V CDR1 and CDR2: SNHLY, FYNNEI. CDR3 protein: CASSGQANSGNTIYF. The DNA of the CDR3 is TGTGCCAGCAGTGGGCAGGCCAACTCTGGAAACACCATATATTTT.

This clonotype was counted only a few times. The genes are TRBV7-2 and TRBJ1-1; no reliable D call. With 7 bases removed from V and 7 bases from J, the gap between germline ends came to 19 bases. The CDR3 is made up of 14 amino acids. Germline CDR1 and CDR2: SGHTA and FQGNSA. The CDR3 DNA reads TGTGCCAGCAACGCAGAACAAGGTCTTGGTGAAGCTTTCTTT. It yields the protein CASNAEQGLGEAFF. Based on the CDR3 plus reference TRBV7-2 and TRBJ1-1, the full variable domain is GAGVSQSPSNKVTEKGKDVELRCDPISGHTALYWYRQSLGQGLEFLIYFQGNSAPDKSGLPSDRFSAERTGGSVSTLTIQRTQQEDSAVYLCASNAEQGLGEAFFGQGTRLTVV.

This clonotype has only a few counts. V is TRBV24-1 and J is TRBJ1-2; D not resolved. This CDR3 spans 12 amino acids. The ends were cut back, 2 bases at V and 8 bases at J, with 8 bases in the middle. CDR1 KGHDR and CDR2 SFDVKD come from the germline V gene. The CDR3 spells CATSDYSRGYTF. The DNA for the CDR3 is TGTGCCACCAGTGATTACAGTCGGGGCTACACCTTC.

This clonotype occurred many times. V and J are TRBV11-3 and TRBJ2-2, with D unresolved. V lost 6 bases and J 3 bases, leaving 2 bases between the germline ends. CDR3 size: 11 residues. Germline loops: CDR1 SGHNT, CDR2 YENEEA. The CDR3 DNA reads TGTGCCAGCAGGTACACCGGGGAGCTGTTTTTT. It yields the protein CASRYTGELFF.

A few counts support this clonotype. The J gene is TRBJ2-1, the V gene TRBV12-3 or TRBV12-4, with 10 nucleotides matching TRBD2. The CDR3 is 14 amino acids. V dropped 8 bases and J dropped 7; count of bases not matched to a gene: 8. The CDR3 spells CASVLISGGNEQFF. DNA for the CDR3: TGTGCCAGCGTCCTGATTAGCGGGGGGAATGAGCAGTTCTTC.

The rearrangement links TRBV24-1 to TRBJ1-2; maybe TRBD1 (5 bases). The CDR3 is 17 amino acids. CDR1 is KGHDR and CDR2 is SFDVKD in the germline V gene. V was cut by 3 bases and J by 7 bases, with 23 bases left in between. The CDR3, as DNA: TGTGCCACCAGTGATAGAAGGGACGGACTAGCCATAGGTGGCTACACCTTC. Translating gives CATSDRRDGLAIGGYTF.

CDR3 sequence reads: CASSPSGRYKIGYTF. As DNA, the CDR3 is TGTGCCAGCAGCCCGAGCGGAAGGTATAAAATAGGCTACACCTTC. The genes are TRBV7-2 and TRBJ1-2; no reliable D call. Germline CDR1 is SGHTA and CDR2 is FQGNSA. The CDR3 extends over 15 amino acids. V lost 5 bases and J lost 8, with 21 bases in between.

This clonotype has a handful of counts. The rearrangement joins TRBV5-1 to TRBJ2-3, with TRBD2 identical over 10 bases. V dropped 4 bases and J dropped 1; count of bases not matched to a gene: 9. The CDR3 sequence is 17 residues long. Germline loops: CDR1 SGHRS, CDR2 YFSETQ. The CDR3 coding sequence is TGCGCCAGCAGCAGAATAACCGGGACTAGCGGCACAGATACGCAGTATTTT. Its protein is CASSRITGTSGTDTQYF.

The chain employs TRBV5-1 and TRBJ1-1; D call uncertain. Per the germline V gene, CDR1 is SGHRS and CDR2 is YFSETQ. The CDR3 covers 13 residues. V lost 5 bases and J lost 4, with 12 bases in between. The CDR3, as DNA: TGCGCCAGCAGAATGAGTACGGGCACTGAAGCTTTCTTT. This sequence encodes CASRMSTGTEAFF.

The rearrangement joins TRBV5-6 to TRBJ2-3; D gene uncertain. Germline CDR1 and CDR2: SGHDT and YYEEEE. The CDR3 has 13 residues. V lost 4 bases and J 2 bases, leaving 8 bases between the germline ends. CDR3 amino acids: CASSPWNTDTQYF. Here the CDR3 DNA reads TGTGCCAGCAGCCCCTGGAACACAGATACGCAGTATTTT.